The rows below give T cell receptor beta chains drawn from one sample of a study of human T cells and chemical hapten exposure. From the RACE reads, TCRdb called clonotypes with MiXCR, one entry per CDR3 protein. The data contain 35,000 to 45,000 distinct CDR3 sequences, just under 9% of them seen just once; the ten biggest clones take up about 15%. The specimen was whole blood, collected in connection with sensitization to the hapten diphenylcyclopropenone (DPC). Every receptor here comes from a woman in her thirties or forties with alopecia areata. Some clones in this sample may be carry-over from other donors' samples. The CDR3 runs from the conserved cysteine through the conserved F or W. Each record gives: V gene, J gene, D gene, clone size, CDR3 DNA, CDR3 protein. D genes are given only for firm matches. Expanded clones get a size class; other rows say once, few or many, or leave the size out.

TRBV3-2,TRBJ1-5,-,-,TGTGCCAGCAGCCCAGATGCTGGCAATCAGCCCCAGCATTTT,CASSPDAGNQPQHF
TRBV6-1,TRBJ2-7,TRBD1,few,TGTGCCAGCAGCTCGTTCAGGGGGCCTTCCTACGAGCAGTACTTC,CASSSFRGPSYEQYF
TRBV7-9,TRBJ2-3,TRBD1,many,TGTGCCAGCAGCTTAGCGTCCACCCAGGGGGCGGGCACAGATACGCAGTATTTT,CASSLASTQGAGTDTQYF
TRBV6-1,TRBJ2-3,-,many,TGTGCCAGCAGTGGGGGTGATTGGACAGATACGCAGTATTTT,CASSGGDWTDTQYF
TRBV4-1,TRBJ1-4,TRBD1,many,TGCGCCAGCAGCCAGCCGGGACAGACTAATGAAAAACTGTTTTTT,CASSQPGQTNEKLFF
TRBV15,TRBJ2-7,-,many,TGTGCCACCAGCACGGGAGTGGAAACCTACGAGCAGTACTTC,CATSTGVETYEQYF
TRBV27,TRBJ1-3,-,many,TGTGCCAGCAGTCCCACCGCGGGGTTTAACACCATATATTTT,CASSPTAGFNTIYF
TRBV20-1,TRBJ1-1,-,many,TGCAGTGCTCTCCGGCGGGGGCCTGGGGAAGCTTTCTTT,CSALRRGPGEAFF
TRBV5-6,TRBJ1-1,-,many,TGTGCCAGCAGTCTCCGTGGCGGATTATTTGTGGTGGCTTTCTTT,CASSLRGGLFVVAFF
TRBV3-1,TRBJ2-7,TRBD2,many,TGTGCCAGCAGCCAAGATTGGGGAGATAGCGGGGGACCCTACGAGCAGTACTTC,CASSQDWGDSGGPYEQYF
TRBV12-5,TRBJ1-1,-,-,TGTGCTAGTGGGGAAGACAGTTTGAACACTGAAGCTTTCTTT,CASGEDSLNTEAFF
TRBV12-2,TRBJ1-4,-,many,TGTGCAAGTCGGCCCAGGGGGCCCTTTGAAAAACTGTTTTTT,CASRPRGPFEKLFF
TRBV20-1,TRBJ2-3,-,few,TGCCTGTTGGTCGGTGCGGCGGGAGATACGCAGTATTTT,CLLVGAAGDTQYF
TRBV12-3/TRBV12-4,TRBJ2-7,-,many,TGTGCCAGCAGTTTATCTGGGGGCGAGCAGTACTTC,CASSLSGGEQYF
TRBV30,TRBJ2-3,-,many,TGTGCCTGGAGTGCGGACAGAAATACGCAGTATTTT,CAWSADRNTQYF
TRBV7-2,TRBJ2-3,TRBD1,many,TGTGCCAGCAGCACCGGACAGGGGGCGAGCACAGATACGCAGTATTTT,CASSTGQGASTDTQYF
TRBV6-5,TRBJ2-7,-,many,TGTGCCAGCAGCTCGTCCTCCTACGAGCAGTACTTC,CASSSSSYEQYF
TRBV6-4,TRBJ2-1,-,few,TGTGCCACCTCCCCCGGGGGTTCCTACAATGAGCAGTTCTTC,CATSPGGSYNEQFF
TRBV12-3/TRBV12-4,TRBJ1-3,TRBD1,many,TGTGCCAGCAGAACTAGACAGGGACGGGACTCTGGAAACACCATATATTTT,CASRTRQGRDSGNTIYF
TRBV7-9,TRBJ1-6,-,many,TGTGCCAGCAGCCCGTCGGATTCACCCCTCCACTTT,CASSPSDSPLHF
TRBV5-6,TRBJ2-6,TRBD1,many,TGTGCCAGCATCGAACAGGGGTCTGGGGCCAACGTCCTGACTTTC,CASIEQGSGANVLTF
TRBV2,TRBJ2-1,TRBD1,many,TGTGCCAGCAGAGCCTGGACAGGCCCTTCCTACAATGAGCAGTTCTTC,CASRAWTGPSYNEQFF
TRBV12-5,TRBJ2-5,-,many,TGTGCTAGTGGTTACGACAGCGAGCAAGAGACCCAGTACTTC,CASGYDSEQETQYF
TRBV6-5,TRBJ1-1,TRBD1,few,TGTGCCAGCAGTTACCTGAGTGGGACAGGTGTCCCAGCTTTCTTT,CASSYLSGTGVPAFF
TRBV28,TRBJ1-1,-,-,TGTGCCAGCAGTTTAGAAATCCAAGCTTTCTTT,CASSLEIQAFF
TRBV28,TRBJ1-6,TRBD1,-,TGTGCCAGCAGCCTTGGACAGGGGGCTGGTAATTCACCCCTCCACTTT,CASSLGQGAGNSPLHF
TRBV6-4,TRBJ2-3,TRBD2,many,TGTGCCAGCAGCGCTGGGACTAGCGGCGAGAAGTATTTT,CASSAGTSGEKYF
TRBV6-1,TRBJ1-1,-,-,TGTGCCAGCAGGAGAGCAGGGGACACTGAAGCTTTCTTT,CASRRAGDTEAFF
TRBV7-6,TRBJ1-2,TRBD1,many,TGTGCCAGCAGCTTAAAACAGGGGGCTGGAGGCTACACCTTC,CASSLKQGAGGYTF
TRBV18,TRBJ1-6,-,many,TGTGCCAGCTCAGTCCAGGGCGAAGATTCACCCCTCCACTTT,CASSVQGEDSPLHF
TRBV12-3/TRBV12-4,TRBJ1-6,-,-,TGTGCCAGCAGACCCCGACGGGGAAATTCACCCCTCCACTTT,CASRPRRGNSPLHF
TRBV29-1,TRBJ2-1,TRBD1,many,TGCAGCGTTGAAGATTCTACAGGGGGTGAGCAGTTCTTC,CSVEDSTGGEQFF
TRBV21-1,TRBJ2-5,-,many,TGTGCCAGCAGCAAGGAGAGCGACGGCCAAGAGACCCAGTACTTC,CASSKESDGQETQYF
TRBV29-1,TRBJ2-1,-,many,TGCAGCGGCCGGGACCTCAGCTCCTACAATGAGCAGTTCTTC,CSGRDLSSYNEQFF
TRBV4-1,TRBJ1-5,TRBD1,many,TGCGCCAGCAGTTATGGACAGGATAGCAATCAGCCCCAGCATTTT,CASSYGQDSNQPQHF
TRBV20-1,TRBJ1-1,TRBD1,few,TGCAGTGCTAGGAAGGGACAGGGGATACCTGAAGCTTTCTTT,CSARKGQGIPEAFF
TRBV7-2,TRBJ2-7,-,many,TGTGCCAGCAGCTTAGAGTTTAGGACTACGGAGCAGTACTTC,CASSLEFRTTEQYF
TRBV9,TRBJ1-6,-,-,TGTGCCAGCAGCCTTGGGACGAGTTCACCCCTCCACTTT,CASSLGTSSPLHF
TRBV20-1,TRBJ2-3,TRBD2,many,TGCAGTGCTAGATCTTTCGGCCGGGACTACGGCACAGATACGCAGTATTTT,CSARSFGRDYGTDTQYF
TRBV7-9,TRBJ2-7,-,many,TGTGCCAGCAGCCATGGTGACGCGAGCACCTACTTC,CASSHGDASTYF
TRBV5-4,TRBJ1-1,-,many,TGTGCCAGCAGCGAGGGCACTGAAGCTTTCTTT,CASSEGTEAFF
TRBV27,TRBJ1-2,TRBD1,many,TGTGCCAGCAGCCCGTGGACAGGGGGGTCTCACTATGGCTACACCTTC,CASSPWTGGSHYGYTF
TRBV5-1,TRBJ1-1,TRBD1,many,TGCGCCAGCAGCTCCCGACAGGGGTGGAGGGCTGAAGCTTTCTTT,CASSSRQGWRAEAFF
TRBV9,TRBJ2-7,-,few,TGTGCCAGCAGCCCCCCCCCGGGGGCGTCCTACGAGCAGTACTTC,CASSPPPGASYEQYF
TRBV7-2,TRBJ2-1,-,many,TGTGCCAGCAGCTTACAGGGGAAGTCCTACAATGAGCAGTTCTTC,CASSLQGKSYNEQFF
TRBV7-9,TRBJ1-5,TRBD1,many,TGTGCCAGCAGTACTTCAGGGGGTAATCAGCCCCAGCATTTT,CASSTSGGNQPQHF
TRBV20-1,TRBJ2-7,TRBD2,many,TGCAGTGCTAGAGACCCGGGGGGGACCTACGAGCAGTACTTC,CSARDPGGTYEQYF
TRBV29-1,TRBJ2-2,-,many,TGCAGCACGCGCGGGACTCCTTCATCGGCCACCGGGGAGCTGTTTTTT,CSTRGTPSSATGELFF
TRBV29-1,TRBJ2-3,-,many,TGCAGCCTATTGAGCTGGGGAGCAGATACGCAGTATTTT,CSLLSWGADTQYF
TRBV2,TRBJ2-7,-,few,TGTGCCAGCAGATCCAGGGAATACGAGCAGTACTTC,CASRSREYEQYF
TRBV20-1,TRBJ1-6,TRBD1,many,TGCAGTGCTAGGACAGGGGCAAGGAATTCACCCCTCCACTTT,CSARTGARNSPLHF
TRBV6-4,TRBJ2-1,TRBD2,many,TGTGCCAGCAGTGCCCGGAGTAGCGGGGGGGCAGATGAGCAGTTCTTC,CASSARSSGGADEQFF
TRBV20-1,TRBJ2-1,-,few,TGCAGTGCTGGCTCCGGGACCCCCTTCGATGAGCAGTTCTTC,CSAGSGTPFDEQFF
TRBV12-3/TRBV12-4,TRBJ1-1,-,many,TGTGCCAGCAGTAGCAGGGGACTCCTAGAATTCACTGAAGCTTTCTTT,CASSSRGLLEFTEAFF
TRBV7-2,TRBJ1-2,TRBD1,-,TGTGCCAGCAGCTTAGTTACAGGGGCGAGAAATGGCTACACCTTC,CASSLVTGARNGYTF